This T cell receptor (beta chain) was observed in a study of T cell changes during pregnancy in multiple sclerosis (dated by TCRdb to about 2019). Describing the broader study: The study looked at changes in the T cell repertoire across pregnancy in women with multiple sclerosis.

The receptor library was made with the immunoSEQ multiplex PCR assay. Sourced from immuneACCESS, this table was stored by TCRdb with only in-frame sequences that have V and J called. A share of the clones is absent; for the studies checked, an unresolved V gene accounts for under half, and the remainder has no known explanation. Counted in this sample were tens of thousands of clones; approximately 91% of them appeared once. The top ten hold roughly 1.8% of the sample. The germline V gene supplies CDR1 SQVTM and CDR2 ANQGSEA. Trimmed from V: 5 bases; trimmed from J: 3 bases; junction bases lacking a gene match: 4. The CDR3 goes from the cysteine to the phenylalanine over 13 residues. Just the 39-base CDR3 DNA is kept, in frame starting at base 1. As for this clone: Its specific antigen is unknown. Qualities for individual bases were not recorded, and no much larger clone is one base off.

Here the chain combines TRBV29-1 and TRBJ1-5, and TRBD1 aligns with 7 junction nucleotides. Here the sequenced sample was CD4+ T cells from peripheral blood mononuclear cells, taken after pregnancy. The source is a female donor in good health, enrolled as a control in a pregnancy study. DNA sequence: TGCAGCGTTTCACAGGGGACCAATCAGCCCCAGCATTTT. Its translation is CSVSQGTNQPQHF.